The clone carrying this TCR beta chain was seen only a few times. The antigen remains unidentified. The sample belongs to a study of T cell repertoires in cytomegalovirus infection. Overall study context: CMV epitopes used comprised recently identified HLA-C-restricted ones and well-studied HLA-B-restricted ones. Through public TCR beta signatures, both CMV infection and matching HLA type were indicated.

TCRdb reanalysed the reads using MiXCR and keeps one entry per CDR3 protein. The sample holds some 200,000 distinct CDR3 sequences; around 40% are singletons and the top ten take roughly three fifths. The CDR3 runs to 14 residues. The V and J ends lost 3 bases and 9 bases respectively, with 18 bases between them. Germline V gene lookup returns CDR1 MDHEN and CDR2 SYDVKM. The clonotype originates from a human donor in good health (CMV status not recorded). Some clones in this sample may be carry-over from other donors' samples. The material was CD8+ T cells from cultured PBMCs, obtained from culture after CMV antigen stimulation. The chain couples TRBV28 to TRBJ2-7; D may match TRBD1 or TRBD2 (7 bases each). The CDR3 protein is CASSLGQLGGGQYF. The CDR3 bases are TGTGCCAGCAGTTTGGGACAGTTGGGGGGGGGGCAGTACTTC.